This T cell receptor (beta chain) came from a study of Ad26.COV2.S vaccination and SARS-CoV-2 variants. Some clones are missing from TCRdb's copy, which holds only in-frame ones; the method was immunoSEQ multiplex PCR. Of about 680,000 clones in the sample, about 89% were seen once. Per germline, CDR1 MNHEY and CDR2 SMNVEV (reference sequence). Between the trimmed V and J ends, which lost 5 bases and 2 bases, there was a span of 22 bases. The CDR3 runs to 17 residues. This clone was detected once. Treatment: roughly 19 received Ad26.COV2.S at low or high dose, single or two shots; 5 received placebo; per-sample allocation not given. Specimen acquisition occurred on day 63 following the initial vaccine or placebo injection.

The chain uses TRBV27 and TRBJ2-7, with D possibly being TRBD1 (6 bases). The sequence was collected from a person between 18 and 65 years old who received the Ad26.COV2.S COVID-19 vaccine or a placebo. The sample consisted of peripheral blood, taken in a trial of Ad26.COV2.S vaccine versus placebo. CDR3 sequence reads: CASSPGQFAGSTYEQYF. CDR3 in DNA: TGTGCCAGCAGTCCCGGACAGTTCGCGGGTTCGACCTACGAGCAGTACTTC.